This is a list of T cell receptor beta chains from one sample in a study of blood T cell repertoires in COVID-19. Assay used: immunoSEQ multiplex PCR; TCRdb lists only in-frame clones, some missing. The sample consists of roughly 250,000 clones, approximately 85% of them appearing once. The sequencing input was PBMCs or T cells enriched from blood (not recorded which). The receptors stem from a woman in her forties or fifties who had recovered from COVID-19. Each CDR3 is given with its conserved first and last residue. D genes are given only for firm matches. Only some rows state a clone size, as once, few, many or a class for expanded clones.

d_call j_call clone_size v_call cdr3_length cdr3_nt cdr3_aa
NA TRBJ2-1 NA TRBV7-2 15 TGTGCCAGCAGCCCCCCGTTGACGGGGATCAATGAGCAGTTCTTC CASSPPLTGINEQFF
TRBD2 TRBJ2-3 NA TRBV5-1 16 TGCGCCAGCAGCCCCCTGGGAGGGTCTAACACAGATACGCAGTATTTT CASSPLGGSNTDTQYF
NA TRBJ1-2 NA TRBV24-1 12 TGTGCCACCAGTGATTCGCGCTATGGCTACACCTTC CATSDSRYGYTF
TRBD1 TRBJ1-3 NA TRBV6-5 14 TGTGCCAGCAGTCTCGGACAGGCCCGAAACACCATATATTTT CASSLGQARNTIYF
NA TRBJ2-1 NA TRBV21-1 18 TGTGCCAGCAGCAAAGCGCTTTGGACTAGTTCCTCCTACAATGAGCAGTTCTTC CASSKALWTSSSYNEQFF
TRBD1 TRBJ1-5 NA TRBV5-1 16 TGCGCCAGCAGCCCGACAGGGGTCCTCCCCAATCAGCCCCAGCATTTT CASSPTGVLPNQPQHF
NA TRBJ1-2 NA TRBV28 14 TGTGCCAGCAGTTTACTCAGACAGGTCTATGGCTACACCTTC CASSLLRQVYGYTF
NA TRBJ1-4 NA TRBV5-1 16 TGCGCCAGCAGCTTGTCCTCCAGGGGAGCTAATGAAAAACTGTTTTTT CASSLSSRGANEKLFF
NA TRBJ1-2 NA TRBV7-8 16 TGTGCCAGCAGCTTAGTTCGTCGCGGGGTCGGAGAAGGCTACACCTTC CASSLVRRGVGEGYTF
NA TRBJ1-6 NA TRBV6-1 13 TGTGCCAGCAGTGAGGCCCCAGGGTCACCCCTCCACTTT CASSEAPGSPLHF
NA TRBJ1-1 few TRBV7-2 13 TGTGCCAGCAGCTTTTTCGGGAACACTGAAGCTTTCTTT CASSFFGNTEAFF
NA TRBJ1-1 once TRBV20-1 13 TGCAGTGCTAGTACAGCACTCAACACTGAAGCTTTCTTT CSASTALNTEAFF
NA TRBJ2-1 few TRBV11-2 15 TGTGCCAGCAGCTTAGGGGGGACTGGGGTCAATGAGCAGTTCTTC CASSLGGTGVNEQFF
NA TRBJ2-7 NA TRBV28 13 TGTGCCAGCAGGTGGGAGGACTCCTACGAGCAGTACTTC CASRWEDSYEQYF
NA TRBJ1-1 NA TRBV28 15 TGTGCCAGCAGTTCCCCAAGCGAATGGAACACTGAAGCTTTCTTT CASSSPSEWNTEAFF
TRBD1 TRBJ1-1 NA TRBV28 15 TGTGCCAGCAGTTTTACCGGGACAGAGGATACTGAAGCTTTCTTT CASSFTGTEDTEAFF
NA TRBJ2-3 NA TRBV7-2 13 TGTGCCAGCAGCTTAATGGCGGCAGATACGCAGTATTTT CASSLMAADTQYF
TRBD2 TRBJ2-7 NA TRBV18 14 TGTGCCAGCTCATCCAGCGGGAGAGAGGACGAGCAGTACTTC CASSSSGREDEQYF